The rows below give T cell receptor beta chains drawn from one sample of a study of blood T cell repertoires in COVID-19. The assay was immunoSEQ multiplex PCR, and TCRdb's table has in-frame clones only and misses some. Here the sample spans 100,000 or so clones, around 88% being singletons. Sequenced input: peripheral blood. All receptors come from a human donor in a cohort sampled during active COVID-19. Both conserved end residues are part of each CDR3. A D gene is named only where the DNA matches it firmly. Rows give clone size only sometimes, using once, few, many, or a class for an expanded clone.

clone size	J gene	V gene	D gene	CDR3 DNA	CDR3 protein
NA	TRBJ2-4	TRBV13	NA	TGTGCCAGCACCCTTAGCGAGGGCAAAAACATTCAGTACTTC	CASTLSEGKNIQYF
NA	TRBJ1-3	TRBV18	TRBD1	TGTGCCAGCTCACTAGGGGGCAATGGAAACACCATATATTTT	CASSLGGNGNTIYF
NA	TRBJ2-2	TRBV5-8	NA	TGTGCCAGCACCCGGCTAGGGGACACCGGGGAGCTGTTTTTT	CASTRLGDTGELFF
NA	TRBJ1-1	TRBV23-1	NA	TGCGCCAGCAGTCAATCACATTACAATCTCCCAGGGTGCACTGAAGCTTTCTTT	CASSQSHYNLPGCTEAFF
NA	TRBJ1-5	TRBV10-3	TRBD1	TGTGCCATCAGTGAGTTAACAGGGGATCAGCCCCAGCATTTT	CAISELTGDQPQHF
NA	TRBJ2-1	TRBV2	NA	TGTGCCAGCAGTCCCGCGCGAGGGTACAATGAGCAGTTCTTC	CASSPARGYNEQFF
NA	TRBJ2-1	TRBV7-2	TRBD2	TGTGCCAGCAGATCATTGGGGGGGAGGAGCTCCTACAATGAGCAGTTCTTC	CASRSLGGRSSYNEQFF
NA	TRBJ2-1	TRBV2	NA	TGTGCCAGCAAGGAGGGGTTCTATGAGCAGTTCTTC	CASKEGFYEQFF
NA	TRBJ2-2	TRBV6-2/TRBV6-3	NA	TGTGCCAGCAGTACAGGGCACACCGGGGAGCTGTTTTTT	CASSTGHTGELFF
NA	TRBJ2-1	TRBV27	NA	TGTGCCAGCAGGACAGAAGGAATTTACAATGAGCAGTTCTTC	CASRTEGIYNEQFF
NA	TRBJ2-3	TRBV7-8	NA	TGTGCCAGCAGCTTATTTCCCCCCGGGATGGGCACAGATACGCAGTATTTT	CASSLFPPGMGTDTQYF
NA	TRBJ2-7	TRBV7-8	TRBD2	TGTGCCAGCAGCTTCGGTGCGGGAGGCACCTACGAGCAGTACTTC	CASSFGAGGTYEQYF
NA	TRBJ2-5	TRBV29-1	NA	TGCAGCGTGGGACTCGGGGAGACCCAGTACTTC	CSVGLGETQYF
NA	TRBJ2-1	TRBV12-5	TRBD2	TGTGCTAGTGGTTTGGTAACACTAGCGGGAGGTGAGCAGTTCTTC	CASGLVTLAGGEQFF
NA	TRBJ1-1	TRBV30	NA	TGTGCCTGGAGTCGGGGGGCGGGGATGGCTGAAGCTTTCTTT	CAWSRGAGMAEAFF
once	TRBJ1-1	TRBV29-1	NA	TGCAGCGTTGATGAGACAGAAGCCACTGAAGCTTTCTTT	CSVDETEATEAFF
NA	TRBJ2-7	TRBV7-2	NA	TGTGCCAGCAGCTTAGCGTGGAGTCGCTTTACCTACGAGCAGTACTTC	CASSLAWSRFTYEQYF
NA	TRBJ1-3	TRBV5-4	NA	TGTGCCAGCAGCTTGGCGGGGGTAGGAAACACCATATATTTT	CASSLAGVGNTIYF
NA	TRBJ2-7	TRBV10-3	TRBD2	TGTGCCATCACCCGGACTAGCGGGAGGGACCTCCCCTACGAGCAGTACTTC	CAITRTSGRDLPYEQYF
once	TRBJ2-7	TRBV4-3	TRBD1	TGCGCCAGCAGCCAAGAGGACAGGTCCGAGCAGTACTTC	CASSQEDRSEQYF
NA	TRBJ2-3	TRBV28	NA	TGTGCCAGCAGTTCCCCTAGCGAGGTTCTCACAGATACGCAGTATTTT	CASSSPSEVLTDTQYF
NA	TRBJ2-7	TRBV29-1	TRBD2	TGCAGCGTAGCCGGGGGACTAGCGGGAGGTGAGCAGTACTTC	CSVAGGLAGGEQYF
NA	TRBJ1-5	TRBV2	TRBD1	TGTGCCAGCTCCCCCGGGACAGGGAATCAGCCCCAGCATTTT	CASSPGTGNQPQHF
NA	TRBJ2-6	TRBV14	NA	TGTGCCAGCAGCAGTATAAAGGGGGCTGGGGCCAACGTCCTGACTTTC	CASSSIKGAGANVLTF
NA	TRBJ2-3	TRBV5-1	TRBD2	TGCGCCAGCAGCTTGTTTCGGGAGGTAGCAGATACGCAGTATTTT	CASSLFREVADTQYF
NA	TRBJ2-7	TRBV7-2	NA	TGTGCCAGCAGCTCTTTACGCCTCCCGAGGTACGAGCAGTACTTC	CASSSLRLPRYEQYF
NA	TRBJ2-3	TRBV9	NA	TGTGCCAGCAAGGGGGAGGGAGGAGATACGCAGTATTTT	CASKGEGGDTQYF
NA	TRBJ2-3	TRBV11-1	NA	TGTGCCAGCAGCCGATCCGGGTCGGCAGATACGCAGTATTTT	CASSRSGSADTQYF